This passage covers 6 T cell receptor beta chains from one sample sequenced in a study of T-cell reconstitution after alpha-beta-depleted transplantation in children. This sample's TCRbeta library carried unique molecular identifier barcodes. TCRdb independently ran MiXCR on the PCR reads; one entry per CDR3 protein. Among around 960,000 distinct CDR3 sequences listed, around 30% were seen once. The sample was PBMCs, mostly from graft donor cells, taken 360 days after TCRalphabeta/CD19-depleted stem cell transplant. These receptor sequences come from a boy in the first two years of life who had a stem cell transplant for SCID, so the T cells may come from the graft donor.

This sequence joins TRBV27 and TRBJ2-2; a possible D gene is TRBD1 (6 bases). V lost 5 bases, J lost 5 bases, and 15 bases lay in between. Germline CDR1 reads MNHEY; CDR2 reads SMNVEV (reference sequence). This CDR3 contains 15 residues. CDR3 nucleotides: TGTGCCAGCAGTCGGGCCAGGGGTGAAACCGGGGAGCTGTTTTTT. It yields the protein CASSRARGETGELFF.

This clonotype was seen just once. This rearrangement joins TRBV12-3 or TRBV12-4 to TRBJ1-5; 7 positions agree with TRBD1. There are 14 residues in the CDR3. The trim removed 3 bases at V and 4 bases at J, leaving 3 bases unmatched. The CDR3 loop reads CASSFPGGNQPQHF. In DNA form, the CDR3 reads TGTGCCAGCAGTTTCCCAGGGGGAAATCAGCCCCAGCATTTT.

The J gene is TRBJ1-1, the V gene TRBV7-8, with unresolved D. V lost 4 bases and J 4 bases, leaving 16 bases between the germline ends. CDR3 length: 15 residues. Germline V CDR1 and CDR2: SGHVS, FQNEAQ. The CDR3 loop is CASSSSGLRSTEAFF. The CDR3 DNA reads as TGTGCCAGCAGCTCGTCGGGCCTAAGGAGCACTGAAGCTTTCTTT.

The chain recombines TRBV10-3 with TRBJ2-1; 9 nucleotides agree with TRBD2. This CDR3 has 20 residues. Germline CDR1 reads ENHRY; CDR2 reads SYGVKD. V was clipped by 2 bases and J by 0 bases; unmatched bases: 14. CDR3 nucleotide sequence: TGTGCCATCAGTGAGGGGCCGGCTAGCGGGGTAACGAGCTCCTACAATGAGCAGTTCTTC. Its protein product is CAISEGPASGVTSSYNEQFF.

V is TRBV6-2 or TRBV6-3 and J is TRBJ1-4, with D hard to call. The V gene's germline CDR1 is MNHEY and CDR2 SVGEGT. V dropped 8 bases and J dropped 8 bases, with 18 bases sitting between them. CDR3 length equals 14 residues. CDR3 residues: CASGKSQYREKLFF. The CDR3 coding sequence is TGTGCCAGCGGGAAGTCTCAGTATCGAGAAAAACTGTTTTTT.

The rearrangement uses TRBV9 and TRBJ1-1; D unclear. Germline-derived CDR1 and CDR2 are SGDLS and YYNGEE. The CDR3 is 14 residues long. The V gene lost 5 bases and the J gene lost 3 bases, with 14 bases spanning the gap. CDR3 in amino acids: CASSPGFAYTEAFF. CDR3 bases: TGTGCCAGCAGTCCGGGGTTCGCGTACACTGAAGCTTTCTTT.